This is a list of T cell receptor beta chains from one sample in a study of Ad26.COV2.S vaccination and SARS-CoV-2 variants. Generated by immunoSEQ multiplex PCR, the TCRdb table keeps only in-frame clones and is missing some. In the table there are roughly 680,000 clones, around 89% of which are singletons. The material was peripheral blood, obtained in a trial of Ad26.COV2.S vaccine versus placebo. The receptors come from a person aged 18 to 59 who received the Ad26.COV2.S COVID-19 vaccine or a placebo. The CDR3 runs from the conserved cysteine through the conserved F or W. The D gene is left open where the match is weak. Size tells how often a clone was seen (once, few, many) or the class of an expanded clone, and some rows leave it out.

. | TRBJ1-3 | TRBV5-4 | 13 | . | TGTGCCAGCAGCTCAGTCCCCACGAGCACCATATATTTT | CASSSVPTSTIYF
. | TRBJ2-4 | TRBV9 | 17 | . | TGTGCCAGCAGCTCGAAGAGGCAGCCTCTAGCCAAAAACATTCAGTACTTC | CASSSKRQPLAKNIQYF
. | TRBJ2-3 | TRBV18 | 12 | . | TGTGCCAGCTCGGTGGCCACAGATACGCAGTATTTT | CASSVATDTQYF
. | TRBJ2-2 | TRBV18 | 16 | TRBD1 | TGTGCCAGCTCACCGTGGGACAGGCTCAACACCGGGGAGCTGTTTTTT | CASSPWDRLNTGELFF
. | TRBJ1-1 | TRBV29-1 | 10 | TRBD1 | TGCAGCGCTGGACAGGGGGAAGCTTTCTTT | CSAGQGEAFF
once | TRBJ1-4 | TRBV18 | 15 | . | TGTGCCAGTAGACAGGAACTCGCAACTAATGAAAAACTGTTTTTT | CASRQELATNEKLFF
. | TRBJ1-6 | TRBV6-6 | 14 | . | TGTGCCAGCAGCCCCCCTGCATATAATTCACCCCTCCACTTT | CASSPPAYNSPLHF
. | TRBJ2-1 | TRBV3-1/TRBV3-2 | 11 | . | TGTGCCAGCAGCCAACAGTTTGAGCAGTTCTTC | CASSQQFEQFF
few | TRBJ2-7 | TRBV10-1 | 12 | . | TGCGCCAGCAGTAAACAGTTCTACGAGCAGTACTTC | CASSKQFYEQYF
. | TRBJ1-2 | TRBV5-1 | 15 | . | TGCGCCAGCAGCTTGGTAGGGGACGGTAACTATGGCTACACCTTC | CASSLVGDGNYGYTF
. | TRBJ2-7 | TRBV19 | 14 | TRBD1 | TGTGCCAGTATGCCGACAGGGGTGTCCTACGAGCAGTACTTC | CASMPTGVSYEQYF
. | TRBJ2-3 | TRBV2 | 13 | . | TGTGCCAGCAGTGTCGGACCCGCAGATACGCAGTATTTT | CASSVGPADTQYF
. | TRBJ2-7 | TRBV25-1 | 14 | . | TGTGCCAGCAGGTCGAGGGGGAAAGCCTACGAGCAGTACTTC | CASRSRGKAYEQYF
. | TRBJ2-7 | TRBV5-4 | 13 | . | TGTGCCAGCAGCTTACAGGGTTCTGACGAGCAGTACTTC | CASSLQGSDEQYF
. | TRBJ2-2 | TRBV5-1 | 12 | . | TGCGCCAGCAGCCGAGGGGATGGGGAGCTGTTTTTT | CASSRGDGELFF
. | TRBJ2-3 | TRBV20-1 | 11 | . | TGCAGTGCTAGAATCCCAGATACGCAGTATTTT | CSARIPDTQYF
. | TRBJ2-7 | TRBV28 | 15 | TRBD1 | TGTGCCAGCAGTTTAGGGGACAGGGCGATCTACGAGCAGTACTTC | CASSLGDRAIYEQYF
once | TRBJ1-2 | TRBV30 | 14 | . | TGTGCCTGGAGTAGGTACAGTCTGTACTATGGCTACACCTTC | CAWSRYSLYYGYTF
. | TRBJ1-1 | TRBV30 | 14 | . | TGTGCCTGGAGGGGGGCGGGGATGAACACTGAAGCTTTCTTT | CAWRGAGMNTEAFF
. | TRBJ2-1 | TRBV5-1 | 16 | TRBD2 | TGCGCCAGCAGCCCTTGGGATAGCGGGGGCTACAATGAGCAGTTCTTC | CASSPWDSGGYNEQFF
. | TRBJ2-1 | TRBV9 | 16 | TRBD2 | TGTGCCAGCAGACCGGGACTAGCGGGAGCTTTTGGTGAGCAGTTCTTC | CASRPGLAGAFGEQFF
. | TRBJ1-1 | TRBV7-6 | 14 | . | TGTGCCAGCAGTTTTTTGGGACTGAACACTGAAGCTTTCTTT | CASSFLGLNTEAFF
. | TRBJ1-5 | TRBV5-8 | 15 | TRBD1 | TGTGCCAGCAGCCTGGACAGGGCCGGCAATCAGCCCCAGCATTTT | CASSLDRAGNQPQHF
. | TRBJ1-6 | TRBV9 | 15 | TRBD1 | TGTGCCAGCAGTTCTAGGACAGGGAGGCGGTCACCCCTCCACTTT | CASSSRTGRRSPLHF
. | TRBJ1-4 | TRBV27 | 18 | TRBD1 | TGTGCCAGCAGTAGTGAGACCGGGACAGCCGCCAGAAATGAAAAACTGTTTTTT | CASSSETGTAARNEKLFF
. | TRBJ2-3 | TRBV2 | 15 | . | TGTGCCAGCTCAACAGGGAGAGGGATCACAGATACGCAGTATTTT | CASSTGRGITDTQYF
. | TRBJ2-7 | TRBV21-1 | 16 | . | TGTGCCAGCAGCAAACGGCGGGCAGGGCATGGCTACGAGCAGTACTTC | CASSKRRAGHGYEQYF
. | TRBJ1-1 | TRBV7-8 | 11 | . | TGTGCCAGCAGCCCCCGAACCGAAGCTTTCTTT | CASSPRTEAFF
once | TRBJ2-1 | TRBV2 | 15 | . | TGTGCCAGCAGTGCTCGGGATAGCCCCTACAATGAGCAGTTCTTC | CASSARDSPYNEQFF
. | TRBJ1-2 | TRBV5-1 | 18 | . | TGCGCCAGCAGCTTGGAGCGAATAAGGCTGGACTCAAACTATGGCTACACCTTC | CASSLERIRLDSNYGYTF
. | TRBJ2-3 | TRBV5-1 | 16 | TRBD1 | TGCGCCAGCAGCTTGGGTCTACAGGGGGGCACAGATACGCAGTATTTT | CASSLGLQGGTDTQYF
. | TRBJ2-3 | TRBV7-9 | 13 | . | TGTGCCAGCAGCCCTCTAACGACAGATACGCAGTATTTT | CASSPLTTDTQYF
. | TRBJ2-5 | TRBV27 | 15 | . | TGTGCCAGCAGTACCCAACTACAGTACCAAGAGACCCAGTACTTC | CASSTQLQYQETQYF
. | TRBJ1-5 | TRBV6-5 | 15 | TRBD1 | TGTGCCAGCAGTAGGGACAGGGCTGGCAATCAGCCCCAGCATTTT | CASSRDRAGNQPQHF
. | TRBJ2-5 | TRBV29-1 | 12 | TRBD1 | TGCAGCGTGGACAGGGGGAGGGAGACCCAGTACTTC | CSVDRGRETQYF
. | TRBJ2-1 | TRBV21-1 | 22 | . | TGTGCCAGCAGCAAAGGACTAGCGGGAGCACAGGAGGTGAGGCCGGAGGGCAATGAGCAGTTCTTC | CASSKGLAGAQEVRPEGNEQFF
. | TRBJ2-7 | TRBV25-1 | 13 | . | TGTGCCAGCAGTGAACCCCCCCTTTACGAGCAGTACTTC | CASSEPPLYEQYF
. | TRBJ1-1 | TRBV11-2 | 15 | . | TGTGCCAGCAGCACTATCAGGGTGGGGAACACTGAAGCTTTCTTT | CASSTIRVGNTEAFF
. | TRBJ2-7 | TRBV9 | 12 | . | TGTGCCAGCAGCGGGGAGTTGGCCGAGCAGTACTTC | CASSGELAEQYF
few | TRBJ2-2 | TRBV5-1 | 13 | . | TGCGCCAGCAGCTTATTCGGTCCCGGGGAGCTGTTTTTT | CASSLFGPGELFF
. | TRBJ1-2 | TRBV27 | 17 | . | TGTGCCAGCAGTTTACAGGCACCAACCTCGAGATACTATGGCTACACCTTC | CASSLQAPTSRYYGYTF
. | TRBJ2-7 | TRBV3-1/TRBV3-2 | 13 | . | TGTGCCAGCAGTGCCAGCGTGCCCGGGGAGCAGTACTTC | CASSASVPGEQYF
. | TRBJ1-2 | TRBV6-2/TRBV6-3 | 11 | . | TGTGCCAGCAGTGACCTGGGCGGCTACACCTTC | CASSDLGGYTF
. | TRBJ2-1 | TRBV24-1 | 11 | . | TGTGCCACCACGGGCGGGAATGAGCAGTTCTTC | CATTGGNEQFF
. | TRBJ2-1 | TRBV2 | 15 | . | TGTGCCTCCCTAAGCTTGGAGGAGGTTTACAATGAGCAGTTCTTC | CASLSLEEVYNEQFF